The present T cell receptor beta chain was sequenced within a study of blood T cells in healthy people across ages. It was with a sample-barcoded 5' primer and a J-beta primer mix that a second PCR of about 7 to 12 cycles was run. Each cDNA molecule was tagged by a template-switch adaptor that had 12 random nucleotides. Sequencing recovered at least 3 million CDR3-containing paired-end reads from each sample. Each CDR3 protein is one row after TCRdb ran MiXCR on the 5' RACE reads. The sample includes approximately 810,000 distinct CDR3 sequences, 30% to 45% of them seen just once. Donors were systemically healthy Caucasian individuals from Russia aged about 6 to 100 years. Ten or more counts support this clonotype. The specimen sequenced was blood. The TCR was taken from a man in his late teens or twenties in good health.

CDR3 sequence: CSARDLRTDYGYTF. As DNA, the CDR3 is TGCAGTGCTAGAGATCTTCGAACAGACTATGGCTACACCTTC. The chain joins TRBV20-1 to TRBJ1-2, with D hard to call. From germline, CDR1 is DFQATT and CDR2 SNEGSKA (reference sequence). V gave up 0 bases and J gave up 3 bases, with 11 bases separating them. This CDR3 has 14 amino acids.